This T cell receptor (beta chain) was sequenced in a study of PD-L1 blockade in urothelial cancer. About the research overall: Bladder-origin urothelial cancer in males described about 85% of the 29 patients.

The data were produced by immunoSEQ multiplex PCR, yet TCRdb's version contains in-frame clones alone and is incomplete. Of 55,000 to 70,000 clones listed, more than 65% are singletons. This material consisted of PBMCs, taken around atezolizumab (anti-PD-L1) treatment. The source is a man aged 70-80 years with urothelial cancer.

CDR3 sequence reads: CASSDRRNPTDTQYF. CDR3 DNA sequence: TGTGCCAGCAGCGACCGGCGGAACCCCACAGATACGCAGTATTTT. The rearrangement joins TRBV9 to TRBJ2-3; unclear D gene. Germline values: CDR1 SGDLS, CDR2 YYNGEE. The CDR3 runs 15 residues. Trimming pared 3 bases from V and 2 bases from J, leaving 13 bases between. Looking up the rest from reference TRBV9 and TRBJ2-3 gives the full variable domain: DSGVTQTPKHLITATGQRVTLRCSPRSGDLSVYWYQQSLDQGLQFLIQYYNGEERAKGNILERFSAQQFPDLHSELNLSSLELGDSALYFCASSDRRNPTDTQYFGPGTRLTVL.